The 13 T cell receptor beta chains listed next were all sequenced from one sample in a study of T cells after somatic rescue of genetic block. The table came from immunoSEQ multiplex PCR; TCRdb's copy has only in-frame clones and leaves some out. This sample has 9,500 to 15,000 clones, with 73% found just once. The specimen was peripheral blood mononuclear cells (PBMCs). The receptors shown here come from a boy between 10 and 17 years old.

The CDR3 nucleotides read TGTGCCAGCAGCCAAACAGGGTTAATGAACACTGAAGCTTTCTTT. Translated, it gives CASSQTGLMNTEAFF. The V gene is TRBV14, the J gene TRBJ1-1; D is possibly TRBD1 (6 bases). This CDR3 is 15 amino acids long. Germline CDR1 and CDR2: SGHDN and FVKESK. V gave up 2 bases and J gave up 0 bases, with 10 bases separating them.

This chain connects TRBV18 to TRBJ1-1; 9 nucleotides align to TRBD1. CDR3 size: 15 residues. J was trimmed by 2 bases and V by 3 bases; bases with no gene match: 4. Germline V gene lookup returns CDR1 KGHSH and CDR2 LQKENI. The CDR3 bases are TGTGCCAGCTCACCCAGACAGGGGGTTAACACTGAAGCTTTCTTT. Translating it yields CASSPRQGVNTEAFF.

The V call is TRBV5-1, the J call TRBJ1-2; D is possibly TRBD1 (6 bases). The CDR3 contains 17 residues. Germline loops: CDR1 SGHRS, CDR2 YFSETQ. The ends were cut back, 2 bases at V and 4 bases at J, with 21 bases in the middle. Here the CDR3 reads CASSFSPQGGGVYGYTF. The CDR3 nucleotides read TGCGCCAGCAGCTTCTCCCCGCAGGGAGGGGGGGTCTATGGCTACACCTTC.

CDR3 in amino acids: CASSLLGRISGELFF. The CDR3 nucleotides read TGTGCCAGCAGTTTACTCGGCAGAATCTCCGGGGAGCTGTTTTTT. The chain employs TRBV28 and TRBJ2-2; no clear D. V was trimmed by 2 bases and J by 6 bases, leaving 13 bases between them. CDR1 and CDR2 from the germline V gene are MDHEN and SYDVKM. The length of the CDR3 is 15 residues.

The J gene is TRBJ2-5, the V gene TRBV29-1; 11 bases fit TRBD2. The germline V gene encodes CDR1 SQVTM and CDR2 ANQGSEA. Trimming at V came to 4 bases and at J to 5 bases, leaving 3 bases not matched to a gene. The CDR3 runs to 13 residues. For the CDR3, the DNA is TGCAGCGTTGTAGCGGGAGGGCATGAGACCCAGTACTTC. Its translation: CSVVAGGHETQYF.

The gene calls are TRBV18 and TRBJ1-6; D gene uncertain. Germline V CDR1 and CDR2: KGHSH, LQKENI. Trimming took 3 bases from V and 1 from J, leaving 7 bases between them. The CDR3 has 15 amino acids. In nucleotides, the CDR3 is TGTGCCAGCTCACCCGGGGATTCCTATAATTCACCCCTCCACTTT. The encoded protein is CASSPGDSYNSPLHF. The entire variable domain, with the rest obtained from reference TRBV18 and TRBJ1-6, is as follows: NAGVMQNPRHLVRRRGQEARLRCSPMKGHSHVYWYRQLPEEGLKFMVYLQKENIIDESGMPKERFSAEFPKEGPSILRIQQVVRGDSAAYFCASSPGDSYNSPLHFGNGTRLTVT.

V usage is TRBV19 and J usage is TRBJ2-2; possible D gene TRBD2, 5 bases. Germline CDR1 is LNHDA and CDR2 is SQIVND (reference sequence). CDR3 size: 13 residues. Trimming pared 4 bases from V and 5 bases from J, leaving 8 bases between. CDR3 nucleotide sequence: TGTGCCAGTAGTAGGACTGGGACCGGGGAGCTGTTTTTT. Its protein product is CASSRTGTGELFF.

This rearrangement joins TRBV6-6 to TRBJ2-7; TRBD2 aligns across 10 bases. The CDR3 covers 15 residues. Trimming cost V 0 bases and J 6 bases; bases outside gene matches: 5. Germline CDR1 MNHNY, CDR2 SVGAGI (reference sequence). For the CDR3, the DNA is TGTGCCAGCAGTTACTCAGAAGCGGGAGGGCCCGAGCAGTACTTC. Protein sequence: CASSYSEAGGPEQYF.

The chain recombines TRBV29-1 with TRBJ2-2; TRBD2 agrees at 12 bases. The trim removed 7 bases at V and 8 bases at J, leaving 17 bases unmatched. CDR3 length: 17 residues. Germline V gene lookup returns CDR1 SQVTM and CDR2 ANQGSEA. CDR3 sequence (DNA): TGCAGCGCCATGGACCAAAGTCTAGCGGGAGGGCTTGGGGAGCTGTTTTTT. It encodes CSAMDQSLAGGLGELFF.

The gene calls are TRBV7-8 and TRBJ1-1, with 7 bases that match TRBD1. V dropped 6 bases and J dropped 1; count of bases not matched to a gene: 17. CDR3 size: 18 residues. Germline CDR1 and CDR2: SGHVS and FQNEAQ. As DNA, the CDR3 is TGTGCCAGCAGTCCCTCCGGCAGGGGGAAGGGTTGGAACACTGAAGCTTTCTTT. It encodes CASSPSGRGKGWNTEAFF.

The V call is TRBV19, the J call TRBJ2-3; 7 bases are a match to TRBD1. The CDR3 has 13 amino acids. V was pared by 3 bases and J by 7 bases, with 4 bases of the junction left unmatched. Germline CDR1 LNHDA, CDR2 SQIVND (reference sequence). CDR3 in DNA: TGTGCCAGTAGTATTCAACAGGGGTATACGCAGTATTTT. Translating it yields CASSIQQGYTQYF.

The rearrangement joins TRBV11-2 to TRBJ2-3; no firm D call. CDR1 is SGHAT, CDR2 FQNNGV, per germline. The ends were cut back, 5 bases at V and 2 bases at J, with 14 bases in the middle. The CDR3 length is 15 residues. CDR3 coding DNA: TGTGCCAGCAGCCCCTTGAAGGCCCTCACAGATACGCAGTATTTT. Protein: CASSPLKALTDTQYF.

V usage is TRBV5-1 and J usage is TRBJ2-5; D ambiguous. The germline V gene encodes CDR1 SGHRS and CDR2 YFSETQ. V was shortened by 0 bases and J by 5 bases, with 11 bases between the two germline ends. The CDR3 has 14 amino acids. CDR3 DNA: TGCGCCAGCAGCTTGGGCGGCATTCGGGAGACCCAGTACTTC. This sequence encodes CASSLGGIRETQYF.